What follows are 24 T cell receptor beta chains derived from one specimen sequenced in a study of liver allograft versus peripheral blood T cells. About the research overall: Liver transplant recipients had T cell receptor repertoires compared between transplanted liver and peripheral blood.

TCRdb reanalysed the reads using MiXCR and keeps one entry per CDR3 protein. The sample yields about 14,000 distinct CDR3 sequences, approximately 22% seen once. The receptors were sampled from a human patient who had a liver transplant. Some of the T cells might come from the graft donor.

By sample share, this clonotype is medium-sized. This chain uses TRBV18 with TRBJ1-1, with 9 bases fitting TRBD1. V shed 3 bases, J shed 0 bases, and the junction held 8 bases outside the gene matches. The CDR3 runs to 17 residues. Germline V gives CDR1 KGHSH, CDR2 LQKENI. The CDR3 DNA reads TGTGCCAGCTCACCTCGGGACAGGGTCGAAATGAACACTGAAGCTTTCTTT. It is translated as CASSPRDRVEMNTEAFF.

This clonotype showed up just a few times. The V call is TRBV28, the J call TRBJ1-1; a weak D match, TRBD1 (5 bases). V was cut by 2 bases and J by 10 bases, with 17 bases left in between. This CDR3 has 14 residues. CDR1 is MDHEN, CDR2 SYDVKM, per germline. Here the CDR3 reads CASSLGGTASGAFF. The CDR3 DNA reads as TGTGCCAGCAGTTTAGGTGGGACGGCTAGCGGAGCTTTCTTT.

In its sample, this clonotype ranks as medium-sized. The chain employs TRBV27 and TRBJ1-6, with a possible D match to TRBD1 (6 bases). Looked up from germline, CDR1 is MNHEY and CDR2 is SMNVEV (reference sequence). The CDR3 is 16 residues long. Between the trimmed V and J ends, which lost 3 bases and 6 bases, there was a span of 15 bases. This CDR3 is CASSFLLRGGNSPLHF. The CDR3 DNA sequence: TGTGCCAGCAGTTTCCTACTCAGGGGAGGTAATTCACCCCTCCACTTT.

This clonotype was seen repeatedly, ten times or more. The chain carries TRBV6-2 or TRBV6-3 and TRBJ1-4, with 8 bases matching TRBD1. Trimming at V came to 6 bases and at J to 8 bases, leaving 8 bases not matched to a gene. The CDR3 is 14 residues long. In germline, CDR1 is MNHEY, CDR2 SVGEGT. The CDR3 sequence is CASSLRTGKEKLFF. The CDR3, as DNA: TGTGCCAGCAGCCTCCGGACAGGGAAAGAAAAACTGTTTTTT.

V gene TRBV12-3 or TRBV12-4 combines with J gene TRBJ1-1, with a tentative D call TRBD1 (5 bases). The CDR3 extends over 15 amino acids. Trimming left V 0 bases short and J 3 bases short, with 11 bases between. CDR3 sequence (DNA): TGTGCCAGCAGTTTAGCGTTGGCAGGGTACACTGAAGCTTTCTTT. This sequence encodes CASSLALAGYTEAFF.

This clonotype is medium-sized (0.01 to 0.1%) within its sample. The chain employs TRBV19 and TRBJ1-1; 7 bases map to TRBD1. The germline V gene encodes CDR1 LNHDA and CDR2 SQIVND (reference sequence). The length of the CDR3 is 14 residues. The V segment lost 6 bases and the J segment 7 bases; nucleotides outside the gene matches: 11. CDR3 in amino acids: CASRETGRRSEAFF. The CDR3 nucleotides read TGTGCCAGTAGAGAGACAGGGCGAAGGAGTGAAGCTTTCTTT.

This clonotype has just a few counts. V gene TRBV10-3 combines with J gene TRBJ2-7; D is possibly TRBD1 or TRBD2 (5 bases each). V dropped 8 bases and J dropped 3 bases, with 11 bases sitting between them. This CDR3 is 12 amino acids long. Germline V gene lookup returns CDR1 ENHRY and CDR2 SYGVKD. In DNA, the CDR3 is TGTGCCATCGGCCGGGACGGCTACGAGCAGTACTTC. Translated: CAIGRDGYEQYF.

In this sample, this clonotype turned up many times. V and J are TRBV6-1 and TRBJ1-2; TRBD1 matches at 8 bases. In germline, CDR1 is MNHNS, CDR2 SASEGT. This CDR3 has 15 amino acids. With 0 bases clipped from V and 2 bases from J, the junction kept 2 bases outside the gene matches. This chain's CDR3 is CASSEARTGNYGYTF. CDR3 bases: TGTGCCAGCAGTGAAGCCCGGACAGGGAACTATGGCTACACCTTC.

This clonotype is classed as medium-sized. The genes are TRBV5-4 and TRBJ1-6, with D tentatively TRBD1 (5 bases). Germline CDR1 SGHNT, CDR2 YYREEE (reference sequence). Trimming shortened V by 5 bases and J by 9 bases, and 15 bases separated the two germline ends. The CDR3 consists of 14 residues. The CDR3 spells CASSPGHPFSPLHF. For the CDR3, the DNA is TGTGCCAGCAGTCCGGGGCACCCCTTTTCACCCCTCCACTTT.

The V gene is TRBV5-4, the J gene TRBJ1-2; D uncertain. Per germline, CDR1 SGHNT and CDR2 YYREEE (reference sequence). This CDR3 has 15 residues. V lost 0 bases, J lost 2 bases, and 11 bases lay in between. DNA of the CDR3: TGTGCCAGCAGCTTGGGGGTCCCGGCGAACTATGGCTACACCTTC. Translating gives CASSLGVPANYGYTF.

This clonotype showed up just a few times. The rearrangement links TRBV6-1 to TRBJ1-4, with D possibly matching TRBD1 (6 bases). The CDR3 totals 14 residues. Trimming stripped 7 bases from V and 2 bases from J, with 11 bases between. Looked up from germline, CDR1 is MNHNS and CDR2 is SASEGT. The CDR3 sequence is CASILGGTNEKLFF. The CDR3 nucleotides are TGTGCCAGCATCTTAGGGGGGACTAATGAAAAACTGTTTTTT.

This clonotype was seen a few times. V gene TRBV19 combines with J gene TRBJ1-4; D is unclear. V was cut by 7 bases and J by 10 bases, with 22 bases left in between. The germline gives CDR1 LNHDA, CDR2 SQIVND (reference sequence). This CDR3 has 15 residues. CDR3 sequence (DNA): TGTGCCAGTACTGTAAAGGGAAACGTGGGCAGAAAACTGTTTTTT. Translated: CASTVKGNVGRKLFF. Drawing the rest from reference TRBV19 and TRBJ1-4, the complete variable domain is DGGITQSPKYLFRKEGQNVTLSCEQNLNHDAMYWYRQDPGQGLRLIYYSQIVNDFQKGDIAEGYSVSREKKESFPLTVTSAQKNPTAFYLCASTVKGNVGRKLFFGSGTQLSVL.

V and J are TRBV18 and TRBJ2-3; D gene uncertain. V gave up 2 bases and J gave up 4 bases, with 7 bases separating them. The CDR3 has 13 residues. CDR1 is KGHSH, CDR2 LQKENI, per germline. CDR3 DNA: TGTGCCAGCTCACCAGGGGTAGCAGATACGCAGTATTTT. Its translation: CASSPGVADTQYF.

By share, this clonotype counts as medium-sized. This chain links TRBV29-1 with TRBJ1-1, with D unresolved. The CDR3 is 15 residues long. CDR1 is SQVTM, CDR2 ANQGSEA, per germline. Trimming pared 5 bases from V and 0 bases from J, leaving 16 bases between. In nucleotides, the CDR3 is TGCAGCGTTCTCCCAAGTATAAACATGAACACTGAAGCTTTCTTT. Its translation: CSVLPSINMNTEAFF.

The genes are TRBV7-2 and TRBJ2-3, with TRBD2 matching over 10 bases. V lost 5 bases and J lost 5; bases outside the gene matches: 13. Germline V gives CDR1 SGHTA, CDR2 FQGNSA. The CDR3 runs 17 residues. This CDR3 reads CASSPWGSGGGKDTQYF. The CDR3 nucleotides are TGTGCCAGCAGCCCCTGGGGAAGCGGGGGGGGTAAAGATACGCAGTATTTT.

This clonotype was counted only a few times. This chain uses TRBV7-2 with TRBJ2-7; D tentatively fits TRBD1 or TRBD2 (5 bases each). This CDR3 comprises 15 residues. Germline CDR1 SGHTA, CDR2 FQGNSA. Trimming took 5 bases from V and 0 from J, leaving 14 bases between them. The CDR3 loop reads CASSPQGASSYEQYF. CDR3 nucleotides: TGTGCCAGCAGCCCTCAGGGAGCTAGCTCCTACGAGCAGTACTTC.

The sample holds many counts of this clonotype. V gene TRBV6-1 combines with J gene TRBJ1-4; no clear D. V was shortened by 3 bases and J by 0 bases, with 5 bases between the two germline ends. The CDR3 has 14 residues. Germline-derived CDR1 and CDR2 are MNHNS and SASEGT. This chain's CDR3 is CASSERATNEKLFF. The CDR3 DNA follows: TGTGCCAGCAGTGAGAGAGCAACTAATGAAAAACTGTTTTTT.

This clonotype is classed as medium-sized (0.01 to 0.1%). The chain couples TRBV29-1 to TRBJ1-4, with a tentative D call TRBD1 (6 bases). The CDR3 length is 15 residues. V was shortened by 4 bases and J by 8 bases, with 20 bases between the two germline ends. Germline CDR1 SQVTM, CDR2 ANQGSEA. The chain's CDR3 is CSVGVWGRGEEKLFF. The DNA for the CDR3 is TGCAGCGTTGGGGTATGGGGGCGAGGAGAAGAAAAACTGTTTTTT.

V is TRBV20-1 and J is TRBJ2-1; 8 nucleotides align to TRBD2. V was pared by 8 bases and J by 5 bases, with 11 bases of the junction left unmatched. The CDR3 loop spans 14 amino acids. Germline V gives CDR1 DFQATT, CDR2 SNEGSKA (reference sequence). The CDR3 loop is CSPRTGGADNEQFF. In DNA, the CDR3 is TGCAGTCCAAGGACGGGGGGGGCCGACAATGAGCAGTTCTTC.

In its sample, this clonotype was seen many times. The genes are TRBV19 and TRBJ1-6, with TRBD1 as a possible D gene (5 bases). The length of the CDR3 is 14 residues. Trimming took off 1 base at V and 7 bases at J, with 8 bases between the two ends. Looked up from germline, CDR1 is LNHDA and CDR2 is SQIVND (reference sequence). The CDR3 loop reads CASSIAGRNSPLHF. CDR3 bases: TGTGCCAGTAGTATAGCAGGGAGGAATTCACCCCTCCACTTT.

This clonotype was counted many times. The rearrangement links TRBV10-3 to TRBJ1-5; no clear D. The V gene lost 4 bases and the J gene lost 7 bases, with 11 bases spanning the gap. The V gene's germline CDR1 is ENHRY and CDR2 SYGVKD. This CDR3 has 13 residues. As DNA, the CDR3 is TGTGCCATCAGTGGAACGGTCGAGCAGCCCCAGCATTTT. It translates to CAISGTVEQPQHF.

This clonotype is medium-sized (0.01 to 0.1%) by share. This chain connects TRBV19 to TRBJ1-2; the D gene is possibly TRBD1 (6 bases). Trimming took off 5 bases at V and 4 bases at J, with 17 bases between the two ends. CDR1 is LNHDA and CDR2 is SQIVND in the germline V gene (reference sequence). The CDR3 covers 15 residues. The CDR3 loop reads CASSGGRDPLYGYTF. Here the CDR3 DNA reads TGTGCCAGTAGTGGGGGCAGGGACCCACTCTATGGCTACACCTTC.

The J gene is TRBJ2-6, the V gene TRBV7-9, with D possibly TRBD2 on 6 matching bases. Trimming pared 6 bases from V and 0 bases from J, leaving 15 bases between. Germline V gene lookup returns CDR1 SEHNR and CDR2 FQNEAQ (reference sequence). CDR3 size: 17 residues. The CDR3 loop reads CASRPGLKSSGANVLTF. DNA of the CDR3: TGTGCCAGCAGGCCGGGACTCAAAAGCTCTGGGGCCAACGTCCTGACTTTC.

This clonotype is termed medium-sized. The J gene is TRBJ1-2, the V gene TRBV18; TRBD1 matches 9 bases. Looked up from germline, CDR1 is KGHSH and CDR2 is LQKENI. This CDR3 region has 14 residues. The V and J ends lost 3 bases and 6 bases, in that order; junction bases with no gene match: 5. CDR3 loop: CASSPPTGGDGYTF. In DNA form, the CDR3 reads TGTGCCAGCTCACCGCCTACAGGGGGCGATGGCTACACCTTC.